A single sample gave rise to the 32 T cell receptor beta chains below, sequenced in a study of glioma-infiltrating T cells after dendritic cell vaccination. TCRdb keeps only in-frame clones here, not all; method: immunoSEQ multiplex PCR. The data show just under 85,000 clones, with 80% to 90% seen just once and 3% to 4% held by the top ten. Specimen: blood, collected before dendritic cell vaccination. The receptors originated from a human donor with glioblastoma.

This rearrangement joins TRBV19 to TRBJ2-1, with D possibly matching TRBD2 (5 bases). V dropped 6 bases and J dropped 9 bases, with 15 bases sitting between them. CDR3 size: 13 residues. Germline CDR1 and CDR2: LNHDA and SQIVND (reference sequence). CDR3 protein: CASSLTGIGEQFF. In nucleotides, the CDR3 is TGTGCCAGTAGCCTAACGGGGATCGGTGAGCAGTTCTTC.

The V gene is TRBV5-1, the J gene TRBJ2-6, with D possibly TRBD2 on 7 matching bases. The length of the CDR3 is 18 residues. V was clipped by 0 bases and J by 0 bases, with 13 bases between them. The germline gives CDR1 SGHRS, CDR2 YFSETQ. The CDR3 reads CASSLEGGGSSGANVLTF. The CDR3 coding sequence is TGCGCCAGCAGCTTGGAAGGCGGGGGCAGCTCTGGGGCCAACGTCCTGACTTTC.

The chain has TRBV9 and TRBJ1-1; D remains unclear. CDR1 and CDR2 (germline): SGDLS, YYNGEE. Trimming removed 4 bases at V and 0 bases at J, with 10 bases between. The CDR3 contains 14 residues. CDR3 region: CASSLLGLNTEAFF. CDR3 DNA: TGTGCCAGCAGCCTCCTGGGCCTGAACACTGAAGCTTTCTTT.

V is TRBV23-1 and J is TRBJ1-3, with 8 bases aligning to TRBD1. Being an ORF, TRBV23-1 has a function that is uncertain. The CDR3 consists of 17 residues. Losses at the gene ends were 8 bases for V and 0 bases for J; bases not matched to a gene: 12. Written as DNA, the CDR3 is TGCGCCAGCTGGCCTTCCCACACAGGGGGCTCTGGAAACACCATATATTTT. Its protein is CASWPSHTGGSGNTIYF.

The chain links TRBV6-5 to TRBJ1-5; no definite D call. The CDR3 consists of 14 residues. V lost 5 bases and J 0 bases, leaving 8 bases between the germline ends. Germline V lookup: CDR1 MNHEY, CDR2 SVGAGI. The CDR3 here is CASSRGSSNQPQHF. The CDR3, as DNA: TGTGCCAGCAGTCGGGGTAGTAGCAATCAGCCCCAGCATTTT.

This chain links TRBV11-3 with TRBJ2-2, with 8 nucleotides matching TRBD2. The length of the CDR3 is 15 residues. Germline V lookup: CDR1 SGHNT, CDR2 YENEEA. V lost 3 bases, J lost 0 bases, and 0 bases stayed unmatched. As DNA, the CDR3 is TGTGCCAGCAGCTTTAGCGGGACGAACACCGGGGAGCTGTTTTTT. Translation gives CASSFSGTNTGELFF.

With respect to this clone: Distinct nucleotide sequences in the sample also encode this CDR3. The chain joins TRBV7-9 to TRBJ1-1, with a weak D call TRBD1 (5 bases). Germline CDR1 reads SEHNR; CDR2 reads FQNEAQ (reference sequence). This CDR3 comprises 14 residues. The germline V and J ends were trimmed by 3 bases and 1 base, with 9 bases remaining between them. In DNA form, the CDR3 reads TGTGCCAGCAGCTTCGACAGAACGAACACTGAAGCTTTCTTT. It codes for CASSFDRTNTEAFF.

The V gene is TRBV5-1, the J gene TRBJ2-2, with 10 bases matching TRBD2. CDR3 length: 17 amino acids. The trim removed 9 bases at V and 1 base at J, leaving 12 bases unmatched. Germline loops: CDR1 SGHRS, CDR2 YFSETQ. The CDR3 nucleotides are TGCGCCACACGAAAGGGCGGGACTAGCGTGAACACCGGGGAGCTGTTTTTT. Protein product: CATRKGGTSVNTGELFF.

This chain connects TRBV27 to TRBJ1-2, with D possibly TRBD1 on 5 matching bases. V lost 5 bases and J 8 bases, leaving 21 bases between the germline ends. This CDR3 is built from 15 residues. Germline CDR1 MNHEY, CDR2 SMNVEV (reference sequence). The CDR3 coding sequence is TGTGCCAGCAGTGCTACAGGTCTTGGGGCGGGAGGCTACACCTTC. Residues: CASSATGLGAGGYTF.

CDR3 loop: CASSFSRYEQYF. The CDR3 bases are TGTGCCAGCAGCTTTAGCAGATACGAGCAGTACTTC. The rearrangement links TRBV5-6 to TRBJ2-7, with D unclear. Germline CDR1 SGHDT, CDR2 YYEEEE. The ends were cut back, 2 bases at V and 4 bases at J, with 7 bases in the middle. This CDR3 has 12 amino acids. Full variable domain (rest looked up from reference TRBV5-6 and TRBJ2-7): DAGVTQSPTHLIKTRGQQVTLRCSPKSGHDTVSWYQQALGQGPQFIFQYYEEEERQRGNFPDRFSGHQFPNYSSELNVNALLLGDSALYLCASSFSRYEQYFGPGTRLTVT.

V gene TRBV5-4 combines with J gene TRBJ2-7; D possibly corresponds to TRBD1 (6 bases). Germline loops: CDR1 SGHNT, CDR2 YYREEE (reference sequence). The CDR3 has 15 residues. The ends were cut back, 4 bases at V and 3 bases at J, with 17 bases in the middle. In DNA form, the CDR3 reads TGTGCCAGCAGCCCCCGCCCCTCAGGGGACTACGAGCAGTACTTC. Residues: CASSPRPSGDYEQYF.

The chain links TRBV10-2 to TRBJ1-2; D unresolved. The ends were cut back, 5 bases at V and 8 bases at J, with 18 bases in the middle. The CDR3 covers 14 residues. Germline loops: CDR1 WSHSY, CDR2 SAAADI. CDR3 bases: TGCGCCAGCAGTTTGGGCACTCGGTCCTACGGCTACACCTTC. This sequence encodes CASSLGTRSYGYTF.

V is TRBV30 and J is TRBJ1-1; unclear D gene. The CDR3 has 12 residues. Germline assignment: CDR1 GTSNPN and CDR2 SVGIG (reference sequence). Between the trimmed V and J ends, which lost 4 bases and 0 bases, there was a span of 6 bases. CDR3 region: CAWNRMNTEAFF. The DNA for the CDR3 is TGTGCCTGGAACAGAATGAACACTGAAGCTTTCTTT. Supplemented by reference TRBV30 and TRBJ1-1, the full variable domain reads SQTIHQWPATLVQPVGSPLSLECTVEGTSNPNLYWYRQAAGRGLQLLFYSVGIGQISSEVPQNLSASRPQDRQFILSSKKLLLSDSGFYLCAWNRMNTEAFFGQGTRLTVV.

The rearrangement links TRBV5-1 to TRBJ2-1, with 10 bases that match TRBD2. CDR1 SGHRS and CDR2 YFSETQ come from the germline V gene. The CDR3 has 15 amino acids. Losses at the gene ends were 5 bases for V and 2 bases for J; bases not matched to a gene: 4. CDR3 sequence reads: CASRKGLATYNEQFF. CDR3 sequence (DNA): TGCGCCAGCAGGAAGGGACTAGCGACCTACAATGAGCAGTTCTTC.

This sequence joins TRBV10-1 and TRBJ1-1; tentative D call: TRBD1 (5 bases). The germline V gene has CDR1 WNHNN and CDR2 SYGVQD (reference sequence). The V end was cut by 6 bases, the J end by 4 bases, with 15 bases between. This CDR3 spans 14 amino acids. This CDR3 is CASSANQGITEAFF. In DNA, the CDR3 is TGCGCCAGCAGCGCTAACCAGGGTATCACTGAAGCTTTCTTT.

The chain carries TRBV5-4 and TRBJ2-1; TRBD2 matches 10 bases. CDR3 length: 16 residues. Trimming removed 5 bases from V and 8 bases from J; junction bases left unmatched: 13. Germline CDR1 reads SGHNT; CDR2 reads YYREEE (reference sequence). This CDR3 is CASRTELAGESDEQFF. The CDR3 region has the DNA TGTGCCAGCAGGACAGAGCTAGCGGGGGAGTCTGATGAGCAGTTCTTC.

The chain links TRBV18 to TRBJ2-3, with a tentative D call TRBD1 (6 bases). V was clipped by 3 bases and J by 0 bases, with 10 bases between them. The CDR3 contains 15 residues. Germline CDR1 KGHSH, CDR2 LQKENI. DNA for the CDR3: TGTGCCAGCTCACCGGGGGCCTCTAGCACAGATACGCAGTATTTT. Its translation is CASSPGASSTDTQYF. Supplemented by reference TRBV18 and TRBJ2-3, the full variable domain reads NAGVMQNPRHLVRRRGQEARLRCSPMKGHSHVYWYRQLPEEGLKFMVYLQKENIIDESGMPKERFSAEFPKEGPSILRIQQVVRGDSAAYFCASSPGASSTDTQYFGPGTRLTVL.

The chain recombines TRBV6-1 with TRBJ1-2; TRBD1 matches 8 bases. Trimming removed 4 bases from V and 5 bases from J; junction bases left unmatched: 12. In germline, CDR1 is MNHNS, CDR2 SASEGT. This CDR3 is 16 amino acids long. The CDR3 sequence is CASSAQGAWGSYGYTF. The CDR3 nucleotides are TGTGCCAGCAGTGCCCAGGGGGCTTGGGGTTCTTATGGCTACACCTTC.

The genes are TRBV7-6 and TRBJ2-5; TRBD2 agrees at 9 bases. The CDR3 consists of 18 residues. The germline CDR1 and CDR2 sequences are SGHVS and FNYEAQ. J gave up 5 bases and V 7 bases, and 20 bases lay outside the gene matches. The CDR3, as DNA: TGTGCCAGCACCCCCGGAGGCGGGGGGGCTCGGGGTCGGGAGACCCAGTACTTC. It translates to CASTPGGGGARGRETQYF.

The gene calls are TRBV6-5 and TRBJ1-5, with D hard to call. The CDR3 runs to 13 residues. Germline V gene data show CDR1 as MNHEY and CDR2 as SVGAGI. Trimming took off 2 bases at V and 2 bases at J, with 4 bases between the two ends. The CDR3, as DNA: TGTGCCAGCAGTTACGAGCGCAATCAGCCCCAGCATTTT. This sequence encodes CASSYERNQPQHF.

This clone is a singleton in its sample. The chain carries TRBV6-1 and TRBJ2-5; 7 bases agree with TRBD1. The length of the CDR3 is 15 residues. J was trimmed by 5 bases and V by 6 bases; bases with no gene match: 12. Germline V lookup: CDR1 MNHNS, CDR2 SASEGT. The CDR3 loop reads CASRPGTDLRETQYF. In DNA form, the CDR3 reads TGTGCCAGCAGACCCGGGACAGACCTCCGGGAGACCCAGTACTTC.

The chain combines TRBV6-5 with TRBJ1-2; TRBD1 aligns across 8 bases. The CDR3 spans 14 residues. The junction had 8 bases not matched to a gene; V was cut back by 6 bases and J by 5 bases. Germline assignment: CDR1 MNHEY and CDR2 SVGAGI. The CDR3 bases are TGTGCCAGCAGCGACCCGGGACAGGTTTATGGCTACACCTTC. Its translation is CASSDPGQVYGYTF.

The V and J genes are TRBV11-3 and TRBJ2-5, with TRBD2 matching over 13 bases. Per germline, CDR1 SGHNT and CDR2 YENEEA. Losses at the gene ends were 5 bases for V and 5 bases for J; bases not matched to a gene: 2. CDR3 length: 14 residues. The CDR3 spells CASSPGLAGETQYF. CDR3 DNA: TGTGCCAGCAGCCCGGGACTAGCGGGGGAGACCCAGTACTTC.

This clone came up once. The rearrangement uses TRBV4-2 and TRBJ2-5, with 8 bases aligning to TRBD2. The closer fit of TRBJ2-7 to the DNA end suggests the J call may be wrong. Per the germline V gene, CDR1 is LGHNA and CDR2 is YNFKEQ. The CDR3 runs 16 residues. The DNA for the CDR3 is TGTGCCAGCAGCCAACCGGGGGGGGCGGGAGAAGCCGAGCAGTACTTC. Its protein is CASSQPGGAGEAEQYF.

The chain recombines TRBV5-4 with TRBJ1-1; a weak D match, TRBD1 (5 bases). Germline-derived CDR1 and CDR2 are SGHNT and YYREEE (reference sequence). This CDR3 contains 14 residues. V shed 4 bases and J shed 5 bases, with 15 bases lying between them. The DNA for the CDR3 is TGTGCCAGCAGCCGGGACGGGGGGTATACTGAAGCTTTCTTT. Protein sequence: CASSRDGGYTEAFF. The variable domain in full, completed from reference TRBV5-4 and TRBJ1-1, reads ETGVTQSPTHLIKTRGQQVTLRCSSQSGHNTVSWYQQALGQGPQFIFQYYREEENGRGNFPPRFSGLQFPNYSSELNVNALELDDSALYLCASSRDGGYTEAFFGQGTRLTVV.

CDR3 region: CASSQDWRTGGTDTQYF. CDR3 coding DNA: TGTGCCAGCAGCCAAGATTGGAGGACTGGGGGGACAGATACGCAGTATTTT. V and J are TRBV4-2 and TRBJ2-3, with D perhaps matching TRBD2 (6 bases). Trimming left V 0 bases short and J 3 bases short, with 16 bases between. In germline, CDR1 is LGHNA, CDR2 YNFKEQ. This CDR3 spans 17 amino acids.

The V call is TRBV6-1, the J call TRBJ1-1; 9 nucleotides align to TRBD1. The CDR3 contains 16 residues. J gave up 4 bases and V 1 base, and 7 bases lay outside the gene matches. Germline assignment: CDR1 MNHNS and CDR2 SASEGT. The CDR3 loop is CASSEEGTGSGTEAFF. CDR3 coding DNA: TGTGCCAGCAGTGAAGAGGGGACAGGGAGCGGCACTGAAGCTTTCTTT.

DNA for the CDR3: TGTGCCAGCAGTGAAGTCGGGGGGAGCGAGCAGTACTTC. Encoded protein: CASSEVGGSEQYF. The chain uses TRBV6-1 and TRBJ2-7; 7 bases match TRBD2. Germline trimming cut 1 base from V and 6 bases from J; bases unmatched to any gene: 3. The CDR3 extends over 13 amino acids. The germline CDR1 and CDR2 sequences are MNHNS and SASEGT.

The chain recombines TRBV4-2 with TRBJ2-3; 12 bases line up with TRBD2. The CDR3 sequence is 16 residues long. The ends lost 1 base at V and 4 bases at J; junction bases unmatched: 3. The V gene's germline CDR1 is LGHNA and CDR2 YNFKEQ. DNA of the CDR3: TGTGCCAGCAGCCAAGCACTAGCGGGAGGAGCAGATACGCAGTATTTT. This encodes CASSQALAGGADTQYF.

V usage is TRBV12-5 and J usage is TRBJ2-7, with 11 bases matching TRBD1. The germline V gene has CDR1 LGHNT and CDR2 FRNRAP. This CDR3 has 14 residues. J gave up 5 bases and V 6 bases, and 6 bases lay outside the gene matches. For the CDR3, the DNA is TGTGCTAGTGGCCCCGGACAGGGGGCCGACGAGCAGTACTTC. This sequence encodes CASGPGQGADEQYF.

This chain joins TRBV5-1 and TRBJ2-5, with D possibly matching TRBD2 (5 bases). The DNA matches TRBJ2-7 better at its end, which makes the J call doubtful. Germline V gene data show CDR1 as SGHRS and CDR2 as YFSETQ. This CDR3 comprises 13 residues. The CDR3 region has the DNA TGCGCCAGCAGCTTGAGGGTGGAGGTCGAGCAGTACTTC. Its protein is CASSLRVEVEQYF.

This chain links TRBV6-1 with TRBJ1-4; D unclear. Per germline, CDR1 MNHNS and CDR2 SASEGT. V was pared by 6 bases and J by 8 bases, with 16 bases between. The length of the CDR3 is 14 residues. The CDR3 is CASRPGEGREKLFF. CDR3 nucleotides: TGTGCCAGCAGGCCTGGAGAGGGCCGGGAAAAACTGTTTTTT.